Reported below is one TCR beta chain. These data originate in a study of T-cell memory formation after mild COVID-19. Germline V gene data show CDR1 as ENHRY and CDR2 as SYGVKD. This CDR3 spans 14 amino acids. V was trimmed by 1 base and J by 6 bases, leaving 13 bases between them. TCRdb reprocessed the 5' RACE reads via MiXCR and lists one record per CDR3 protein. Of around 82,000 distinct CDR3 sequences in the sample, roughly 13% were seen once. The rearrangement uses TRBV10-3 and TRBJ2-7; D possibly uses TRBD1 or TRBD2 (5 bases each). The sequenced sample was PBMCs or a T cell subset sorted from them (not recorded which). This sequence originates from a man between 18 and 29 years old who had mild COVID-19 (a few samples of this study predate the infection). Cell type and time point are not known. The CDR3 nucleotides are TGTGCCATCAGTGAGTGGAAAGGGACGACCGAGCAGTACTTC. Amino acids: CAISEWKGTTEQYF.